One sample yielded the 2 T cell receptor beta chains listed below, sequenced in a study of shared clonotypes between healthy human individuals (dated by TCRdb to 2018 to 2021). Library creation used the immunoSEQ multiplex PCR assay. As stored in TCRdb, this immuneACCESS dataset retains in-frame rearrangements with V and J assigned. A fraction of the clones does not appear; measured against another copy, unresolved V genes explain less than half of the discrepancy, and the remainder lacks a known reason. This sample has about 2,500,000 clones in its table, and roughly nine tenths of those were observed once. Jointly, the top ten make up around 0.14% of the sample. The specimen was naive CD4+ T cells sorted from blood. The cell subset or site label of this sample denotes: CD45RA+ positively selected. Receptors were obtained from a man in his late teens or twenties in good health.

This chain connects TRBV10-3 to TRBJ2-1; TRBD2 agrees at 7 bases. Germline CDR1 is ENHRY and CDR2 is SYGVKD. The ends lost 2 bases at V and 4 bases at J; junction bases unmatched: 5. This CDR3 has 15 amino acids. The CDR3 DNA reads TGTGCCATCAGTGAGGAAGGACTAGGTTACAATGAGCAGTTCTTC. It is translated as CAISEEGLGYNEQFF.

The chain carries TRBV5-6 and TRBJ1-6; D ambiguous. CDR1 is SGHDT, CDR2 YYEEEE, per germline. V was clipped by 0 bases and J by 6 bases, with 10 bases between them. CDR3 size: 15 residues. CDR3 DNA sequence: TGTGCCAGCAGCTTGGTGTCAGCCCTTAATTCACCCCTCCACTTT. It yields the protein CASSLVSALNSPLHF.